The present T cell receptor (beta chain) was sequenced within a study of shared clonotypes between healthy human individuals. Overall study: CD4 naive and memory got three plates each, CD8 naive two, CD8 memory one.

Germline V lookup: CDR1 MNHEY, CDR2 SMNVEV (reference sequence). V gave up 3 bases and J gave up 4 bases, with 7 bases separating them. This CDR3 contains 13 residues. The deep-level immunoSEQ assay was used. For every subset, genomic DNA was evenly distributed across several immunoSEQ plates. Here immunoSEQ multiplex PCR was the method, and the copy in TCRdb shows in-frame clones only, minus some. The sample has more than 2,000,000 clones; approximately 90% are singletons. J is TRBJ1-5 and V is TRBV27; D may be TRBD1 (5 bases). The material sequenced was naive CD4+ T cells sorted from blood. The sample's subset: CD45RA+ positively selected. This clonotype originated in a man between 18 and 29 years old in good health. This CDR3 reads CASSFDRNQPQHF. The CDR3 DNA reads as TGTGCCAGCAGTTTCGACAGAAATCAGCCCCAGCATTTT.